This TCR beta chain was identified in a study of blood T cell repertoires in COVID-19. Study as a whole: Acute and convalescent COVID-19 samples came from the United States, Italy and Spain. From T cells, B-cell-depleted T cells, or PBMCs came the material, which was cDNA or gDNA.

Produced via immunoSEQ multiplex PCR; TCRdb's table is partial and in-frame only. The sample carries 300,000 or so clones, approximately 86% recorded once. This CDR3 is built from 15 residues. Per the germline V gene, CDR1 is SGHDT and CDR2 is YYEEEE. V lost 4 bases and J lost 0, with 13 bases in between. This receptor was identified in a woman in her 50s with active or convalescent COVID-19. The sequenced material came from peripheral blood. The genes are TRBV5-6 and TRBJ1-1, with D tentatively TRBD1 (5 bases). CDR3 nucleotides: TGTGCCAGCAGCCCCATGGCAGGGTTGAACACTGAAGCTTTCTTT. Its protein product is CASSPMAGLNTEAFF. Full variable domain (missing parts from reference TRBV5-6 and TRBJ1-1): DAGVTQSPTHLIKTRGQQVTLRCSPKSGHDTVSWYQQALGQGPQFIFQYYEEEERQRGNFPDRFSGHQFPNYSSELNVNALLLGDSALYLCASSPMAGLNTEAFFGQGTRLTVV.